This T cell receptor (beta chain) was sequenced for a study of blood T cell repertoires in COVID-19. On the study more broadly: Some COVID-19 samples were acute and others convalescent; all came from the United States, Italy and Spain.

Assignments of participants to cohorts depended upon their own reported clinical history. The V gene end was trimmed by 6 bases and the J gene end by 1 base; junction bases not matched to a gene: 6. The CDR3 runs 15 residues. The germline gives CDR1 MNHNY, CDR2 SVGAGI (reference sequence). Assay used: immunoSEQ multiplex PCR; TCRdb lists only in-frame clones, some missing. The repertoire has 200,000 to 250,000 clones, roughly 90% of them found once; the top ten carry around a tenth. The sample was PBMCs or T cells enriched from blood (not recorded which). The clonotype originates from a man between 18 and 35 years old with acute COVID-19. J is TRBJ2-7 and V is TRBV6-6, with TRBD2 matching 10 bases. CDR3 in DNA: TGTGCCAGCAGACCTCTAGCGGGAGATTCCTACGAGCAGTACTTC. This sequence encodes CASRPLAGDSYEQYF.